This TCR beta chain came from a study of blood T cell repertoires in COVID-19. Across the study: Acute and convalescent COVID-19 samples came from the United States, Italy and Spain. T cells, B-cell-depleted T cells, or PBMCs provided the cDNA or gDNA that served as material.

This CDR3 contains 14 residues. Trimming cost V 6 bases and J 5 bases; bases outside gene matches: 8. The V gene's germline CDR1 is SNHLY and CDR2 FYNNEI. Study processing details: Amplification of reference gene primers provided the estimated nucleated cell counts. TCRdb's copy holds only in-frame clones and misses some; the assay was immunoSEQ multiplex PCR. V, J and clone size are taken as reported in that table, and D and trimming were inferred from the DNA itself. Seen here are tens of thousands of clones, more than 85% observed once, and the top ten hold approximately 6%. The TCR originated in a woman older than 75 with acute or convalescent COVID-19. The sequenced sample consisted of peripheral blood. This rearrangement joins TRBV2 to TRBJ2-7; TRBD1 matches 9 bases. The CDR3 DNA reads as TGTGCCAGCAGATCCGGGACAGGGAACCACGAGCAGTACTTC. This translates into CASRSGTGNHEQYF.